The 27 T cell receptor beta chains in this list originate from one sample, sequenced in a study of cytomegalovirus exposure and HLA in healthy donors. The PCR made use of 60 Vbeta and 13 Jbeta primers. Only in-frame clones appear in the TCRdb table, and some are missing; sequencing was by immunoSEQ multiplex PCR. The sample holds fewer than 200,000 clones, 76% seen once. Sequencing input: PBMCs. These receptors were taken from a female donor in good health and CMV-seronegative.

J is TRBJ2-7 and V is TRBV11-2; no firm D call. This CDR3 spans 14 amino acids. Germline V lookup: CDR1 SGHAT, CDR2 FQNNGV. V was clipped by 0 bases and J by 0 bases, with 6 bases between them. The DNA for the CDR3 is TGTGCCAGCAGCTTAGAAACGGTCTCCTACGAGCAGTACTTC. This sequence encodes CASSLETVSYEQYF.

The V and J genes are TRBV15 and TRBJ1-3; D is undetermined. CDR1 is LNHNV, CDR2 YYDKDF, per germline (reference sequence). The ends were cut back, 1 base at V and 1 base at J, with 11 bases in the middle. CDR3 length: 16 amino acids. CDR3 in DNA: TGTGCCACCAGCAGAGCCTTGTCTAATTCTGGAAACACCATATATTTT. Residues: CATSRALSNSGNTIYF.

The chain links TRBV10-3 to TRBJ1-1; D gene uncertain. The ends were cut back, 0 bases at V and 1 base at J, with 12 bases in the middle. The CDR3 consists of 16 residues. From germline, CDR1 is ENHRY and CDR2 SYGVKD. The CDR3 loop reads CAISESSGRTNTEAFF. CDR3 nucleotide sequence: TGTGCCATCAGTGAGTCGAGCGGCCGAACGAACACTGAAGCTTTCTTT.

The genes are TRBV4-3 and TRBJ1-4; D might be TRBD1 (6 bases). The germline V gene has CDR1 LGHNA and CDR2 YSLEER. This CDR3 region has 13 residues. The ends were cut back, 3 bases at V and 7 bases at J, with 9 bases in the middle. The CDR3 sequence: CASSQLQGEKLFF. DNA for the CDR3: TGCGCCAGCAGCCAGCTACAGGGTGAAAAACTGTTTTTT.

The gene calls are TRBV9 and TRBJ2-3, with 7 bases lining up with TRBD1. This CDR3 comprises 16 residues. J was trimmed by 1 base and V by 4 bases; bases with no gene match: 9. Looked up from germline, CDR1 is SGDLS and CDR2 is YYNGEE. CDR3 sequence (DNA): TGTGCCAGCAGCACCACAGGGGTGAGGGGCACAGATACGCAGTATTTT. Its translation: CASSTTGVRGTDTQYF.

The chain employs TRBV4-1 and TRBJ1-1; 7 bases agree with TRBD1. The CDR3 contains 14 residues. V was clipped by 1 base and J by 5 bases; unmatched bases: 4. CDR1 and CDR2 (germline): MGHRA, YSYEKL. CDR3 DNA sequence: TGCGCCAGCAGCCAAGGACAGGGAAGGACTGAAGCTTTCTTT. Translation: CASSQGQGRTEAFF.

This chain connects TRBV11-2 to TRBJ1-4, with D tentatively TRBD1 (5 bases). The CDR3 covers 18 residues. V was cut by 4 bases and J by 0 bases, with 18 bases left in between. Germline V gene data show CDR1 as SGHAT and CDR2 as FQNNGV. The chain's CDR3 is CASSSRGGYGATNEKLFF. CDR3 nucleotides: TGTGCCAGCAGCTCAAGGGGAGGGTACGGGGCAACTAATGAAAAACTGTTTTTT.

The gene calls are TRBV18 and TRBJ1-4, with D perhaps TRBD1 (5 bases). The CDR3 sequence is 14 residues long. CDR1 KGHSH and CDR2 LQKENI come from the germline V gene. V gave up 5 bases and J gave up 7 bases, with 14 bases separating them. CDR3 protein: CASSGGARGEKLFF. The CDR3 region has the DNA TGTGCCAGCTCAGGCGGGGCTCGAGGTGAAAAACTGTTTTTT.

The chain recombines TRBV11-2 with TRBJ2-6; TRBD1 agrees at 8 bases. Germline assignment: CDR1 SGHAT and CDR2 FQNNGV. With 0 bases clipped from V and 2 bases from J, the junction kept 12 bases outside the gene matches. This CDR3 is built from 20 residues. Written as DNA, the CDR3 is TGTGCCAGCAGCTTAGACCATTACGGGACAGGCCATCCTGGGGCCAACGTCCTGACTTTC. This translates into CASSLDHYGTGHPGANVLTF.

CDR3 in amino acids: CASSLRSGTDTQYF. DNA for the CDR3: TGTGCCAGCAGTTTACGTAGCGGCACAGATACGCAGTATTTT. The genes are TRBV6-6 and TRBJ2-3, with a possible D match to TRBD2 (5 bases). The V end lost 4 bases, the J end lost 1 base, and 9 bases lay between the germline ends. From germline, CDR1 is MNHNY and CDR2 SVGAGI (reference sequence). This CDR3 is built from 14 residues.

The J gene is TRBJ2-1, the V gene TRBV7-5; the D segment call TRBD2 is taken from the table without a DNA check. TRBV7-5 corresponds to a pseudogene. CDR3 size: 16 residues. CDR3 in amino acids: CARSLSGASSYNEQFF. CDR3 in DNA: TGTGCCAGAAGCCTTAGCGGGGCATCCTCCTACAATGAGCAGTTCTTC.

The DNA of the CDR3 is TGTGCCAGCAGCGGGTGGGGCAGTTCTAACGAGCAGTACTTC. Its translation is CASSGWGSSNEQYF. The chain carries TRBV7-6 and TRBJ2-7; weak D call: TRBD1 (5 bases). Deletions cut 5 bases from V and 5 bases from J, with 16 bases between. CDR3 length equals 14 residues. The germline CDR1 and CDR2 sequences are SGHVS and FNYEAQ.

The chain employs TRBV19 and TRBJ1-5, with D possibly TRBD1 on 6 matching bases. From germline, CDR1 is LNHDA and CDR2 SQIVND (reference sequence). This CDR3 comprises 17 residues. Trimming took off 3 bases at V and 0 bases at J, with 15 bases between the two ends. CDR3 amino acids: CASSISRGASSNQPQHF. The CDR3 nucleotides are TGTGCCAGTAGTATTAGCAGGGGTGCATCTAGCAATCAGCCCCAGCATTTT.

The gene calls are TRBV6-5 and TRBJ2-1; TRBD1 matches at 12 bases. The junction had 10 bases not matched to a gene; V was cut back by 8 bases and J by 8 bases. The CDR3 has 15 residues. Germline V gives CDR1 MNHEY, CDR2 SVGAGI. The CDR3 region is CASATGTGGFDEQFF. As DNA, the CDR3 is TGTGCCAGCGCCACCGGGACAGGGGGCTTCGATGAGCAGTTCTTC.

V usage is TRBV5-4 and J usage is TRBJ1-2, with 9 bases lining up with TRBD1. The CDR3 contains 13 residues. After removal of 4 bases from V and 6 bases from J, the junction contained 4 bases not matched to a gene. Germline CDR1 reads SGHNT; CDR2 reads YYREEE (reference sequence). CDR3 bases: TGTGCCAGCAGCGTGACAGGGGGGGATGGCTACACCTTC. Amino acid sequence: CASSVTGGDGYTF.

The chain joins TRBV10-3 to TRBJ2-1, with 8 bases matching TRBD2. The CDR3 extends over 15 amino acids. J gave up 7 bases and V 4 bases, and 9 bases lay outside the gene matches. Looked up from germline, CDR1 is ENHRY and CDR2 is SYGVKD. CDR3 in DNA: TGTGCCATCAGTGGAGGTGGGACTAGTATTAATGAGCAGTTCTTC. Residues: CAISGGGTSINEQFF.

This rearrangement joins TRBV2 to TRBJ1-2; 7 bases fit TRBD1. V lost 7 bases, J lost 7 bases, and 6 bases stayed unmatched. The CDR3 length is 12 residues. Germline CDR1 and CDR2: SNHLY and FYNNEI. Written as DNA, the CDR3 is TGTGCCAGCACCTCCAGGGGGTCTGGCTACACCTTC. Translating it yields CASTSRGSGYTF. The full variable domain, rest sourced from reference TRBV2 and TRBJ1-2, is EPEVTQTPSHQVTQMGQEVILRCVPISNHLYFYWYRQILGQKVEFLVSFYNNEISEKSEIFDDQFSVERPDGSNFTLKIRSTKLEDSAMYFCASTSRGSGYTFGSGTRLTVV.

V gene TRBV5-1 combines with J gene TRBJ2-3; tentatively, D is TRBD1 (6 bases). V lost 5 bases and J lost 2, with 21 bases in between. The V gene's germline CDR1 is SGHRS and CDR2 YFSETQ. The CDR3 extends over 17 amino acids. This chain's CDR3 is CASSPVVDGTFTDTQYF. As DNA, the CDR3 is TGCGCCAGCAGTCCCGTGGTAGATGGGACATTCACAGATACGCAGTATTTT.

The chain has TRBV6-1 and TRBJ1-6; 7 nucleotides agree with TRBD1. The CDR3 runs to 15 residues. V shed 7 bases and J 4 bases; nucleotides not matched to a gene: 7. Germline values: CDR1 MNHNS, CDR2 SASEGT. The CDR3 DNA follows: TGTGCCAGCACCAGGGGACAGACTTATAATTCACCCCTCCACTTT. Translating gives CASTRGQTYNSPLHF.

This clone appeared a few times. The DNA for the CDR3 is TGCGCCAGCAGCTCCACAGGGGACGCCACCGGGGAGCTGTTTTTT. Its protein is CASSSTGDATGELFF. The gene calls are TRBV5-1 and TRBJ2-2; 7 positions match TRBD1. Germline loops: CDR1 SGHRS, CDR2 YFSETQ. The CDR3 length is 15 residues. The V segment lost 3 bases and the J segment 4 bases; nucleotides outside the gene matches: 6.

The rearrangement links TRBV7-8 to TRBJ1-1, with D unclear. CDR1 and CDR2 (germline): SGHVS, FQNEAQ. This CDR3 region has 16 residues. V shed 1 base and J shed 2 bases, with 14 bases lying between them. In nucleotides, the CDR3 is TGTGCCAGCAGCTTAGATAGTAGGGAGCGAAACACTGAAGCTTTCTTT. Its protein is CASSLDSRERNTEAFF.

This clone has just a few counts. This chain links TRBV2 with TRBJ2-1; 11 positions agree with TRBD2. The CDR3 has 15 amino acids. V dropped 6 bases and J dropped 6; count of bases not matched to a gene: 7. CDR1 is SNHLY, CDR2 FYNNEI, per germline. CDR3 in amino acids: CASRVLAGGPNEQFF. The CDR3 coding sequence is TGTGCCAGCAGAGTATTAGCGGGGGGGCCCAATGAGCAGTTCTTC.

V is TRBV7-2 and J is TRBJ1-5; no clear D gene. The CDR3 totals 13 residues. The V gene lost 5 bases and the J gene lost 9 bases, with 14 bases spanning the gap. Germline CDR1 is SGHTA and CDR2 is FQGNSA. CDR3 amino acids: CASSRPGESPQHF. DNA for the CDR3: TGTGCCAGCAGCCGCCCCGGGGAATCGCCCCAGCATTTT. The variable domain in full, completed from reference TRBV7-2 and TRBJ1-5, reads GAGVSQSPSNKVTEKGKDVELRCDPISGHTALYWYRQSLGQGLEFLIYFQGNSAPDKSGLPSDRFSAERTGGSVSTLTIQRTQQEDSAVYLCASSRPGESPQHFGDGTRLSIL.

J is TRBJ2-1 and V is TRBV5-1, with D unclear. Germline V lookup: CDR1 SGHRS, CDR2 YFSETQ. V lost 0 bases and J lost 8, with 6 bases in between. The CDR3 length is 12 residues. The DNA for the CDR3 is TGCGCCAGCAGCTTGGAATGGCATGAGCAGTTCTTC. Its protein product is CASSLEWHEQFF.

The count of this clone is one. The V call is TRBV5-1, the J call TRBJ2-5; maybe TRBD1 (6 bases). Trimming cost V 8 bases and J 3 bases, with 17 bases left between them. Germline V lookup: CDR1 SGHRS, CDR2 YFSETQ. This CDR3 has 14 amino acids. CDR3: CASHPEDSEETQYF. The CDR3 DNA sequence: TGCGCCAGTCACCCGGAGGACAGTGAAGAGACCCAGTACTTC.

The chain uses TRBV7-9 and TRBJ2-2, with D possibly being TRBD2 (5 bases). V gave up 5 bases and J gave up 6 bases, with 19 bases separating them. Germline lookup yields CDR1 SEHNR and CDR2 FQNEAQ (reference sequence). This CDR3 is built from 16 residues. In DNA, the CDR3 is TGTGCCAGCAGCCGCGCCCCCCTAGGAGGCCCCGGGGAGCTGTTTTTT. As protein: CASSRAPLGGPGELFF.

V gene TRBV7-9 combines with J gene TRBJ2-7, with TRBD2 identical over 9 bases. Germline V gives CDR1 SEHNR, CDR2 FQNEAQ (reference sequence). The trim removed 1 base at V and 4 bases at J, leaving 5 bases unmatched. The CDR3 extends over 15 amino acids. The CDR3, as DNA: TGTGCCAGCAGCTTAGGGCTAGCGGGGTTATACGAGCAGTACTTC. This codes for CASSLGLAGLYEQYF.